The entry that follows covers one T cell receptor (beta chain) sequence. Germline CDR1 reads ENHRY; CDR2 reads SYGVKD. V lost 4 bases and J 1 base, leaving 16 bases between the germline ends. The CDR3 spans 16 residues. Per the authors' pipeline: Researchers report that nucleated cell counts were estimated from reference gene primer amplification. Only in-frame clones appear in the TCRdb table, and some are missing; sequencing was by immunoSEQ multiplex PCR. That table gives V, J and clone size, and the DNA gave D and trimming. Of tens of thousands of clones in the sample, roughly 86% were seen once. The record originates from a study of blood T cell repertoires in COVID-19. The overall study: Italy, Spain and the United States were the sources of the convalescent and acute COVID-19 samples. PBMCs, B-cell-depleted T cells, or T cells were the source of the cDNA or gDNA that made up the material.

This chain links TRBV10-3 with TRBJ1-1, with TRBD1 as a possible D gene (6 bases). This clonotype was obtained from a man between 60 and 75 years old with active COVID-19. Sequencing was done on a sample of peripheral blood. The CDR3, as DNA: TGTGCCATCAGTGGAACAGGGACGGGCTCGAACACTGAAGCTTTCTTT. Its translation is CAISGTGTGSNTEAFF.